The T cell receptor beta chain under discussion was sequenced for a study of CD8 T cells in ankylosing spondylitis. Study-wide results and limits: Clones that were linked to disease were CD8+ and were relatively rare in peripheral blood. Roughly eight highly homologous variants made up a TCR beta motif that seemed to typify ankylosing spondylitis blood.

Quantitative 5'-RACE was performed with molecular barcodes, and it yielded the TCR beta libraries. From the 5' RACE reads, TCRdb called clonotypes with MiXCR, one entry per CDR3 protein. The repertoire consists of over 400,000 distinct CDR3 sequences, with about 24% occurring once and the leading ten covering about 1%. Germline V gives CDR1 MNHEY, CDR2 SMNVEV (reference sequence). V gave up 5 bases and J gave up 0 bases; unmatched junction bases: 5. This CDR3 has 16 residues. In its sample, this clonotype was seen a few times. Its antigen is unknown. This clonotype was obtained from a male donor with ankylosing spondylitis. J is TRBJ1-5 and V is TRBV27; 9 nucleotides align to TRBD1. Specimen: blood, either unsorted or a sorted T cell fraction (not recorded which). The CDR3 reads CASSRTGAYSNQPQHF. The CDR3 DNA reads TGTGCCAGCAGTCGGACAGGGGCCTATAGCAATCAGCCCCAGCATTTT.